This TCR beta chain derives from a study of tumor and adjacent non-tumor tissue in lung cancer. RNA was extracted from bulk tissue without any cell sorting. The normal lung tissue was taken more than 3 cm from the tumor edge. Findings of the study overall: In normal lung, the top 100 clones were significantly more dominant than in tumor.

TCRbeta libraries were built with three rounds of nested PCR, modified from ARM-PCR. TCRdb reprocessed the multiplex PCR reads via MiXCR and lists one record per CDR3 protein. This sample has about 44,000 distinct CDR3 sequences, with 60% to 70% found just once. About this clonotype: What it binds is unknown.

The receptor comes from a woman aged 40 to 50 with non-small cell lung cancer. Source material: distant non-tumor lung tissue.

CDR3 loop: CASISRLAGDYEQYF. DNA for the CDR3: TGTGCCAGCATTTCTAGGCTAGCGGGGGACTACGAGCAGTACTTC. The chain has TRBV5-6 and TRBJ2-7; 10 bases are shared with TRBD2. J lost 3 bases, V lost 6 bases, and 9 bases had no gene match. CDR1 SGHDT and CDR2 YYEEEE come from the germline V gene. The CDR3 covers 15 residues.